The rows below give T cell receptor beta chains drawn from one sample of a study of cytomegalovirus exposure and HLA in healthy donors. The method was immunoSEQ multiplex PCR; TCRdb's version includes in-frame clones alone and lacks a portion of them. The repertoire holds about 160,000 clones, with approximately 80% as singletons. Sequenced material: PBMCs. These receptors originate from a woman aged 18-29 years in good health and CMV-seronegative. CDR3s include the opening cysteine and the closing phenylalanine or tryptophan. Fields, in order: clone size, V gene, J gene, D gene, CDR3 DNA, CDR3 protein. D genes are given only for firm matches. Clone size, where shown, is once, few, many, or a class for clones that have expanded.

clone size: -
V gene: TRBV27
J gene: TRBJ1-3
D gene: -
CDR3 DNA: TGTGCCAGCAGTTTAATGCTAGGGGGTGGAAACACCATATATTTT
CDR3 protein: CASSLMLGGGNTIYF

clone size: -
V gene: TRBV18
J gene: TRBJ1-1
D gene: -
CDR3 DNA: TGTGCCAGCTCACCCCAGGAGGGGAGCGGCACTGAAGCTTTCTTT
CDR3 protein: CASSPQEGSGTEAFF

clone size: -
V gene: TRBV9
J gene: TRBJ1-2
D gene: TRBD1
CDR3 DNA: TGTGCCAGCAGCGTAGTTACTATCGGACAGGGTTGGTATGGCTACACCTTC
CDR3 protein: CASSVVTIGQGWYGYTF

clone size: -
V gene: TRBV7-2
J gene: TRBJ2-5
D gene: -
CDR3 DNA: TGTGCCAGCAGCTCCCCCGGACTGTGGACCCAGTACTTC
CDR3 protein: CASSSPGLWTQYF

clone size: -
V gene: TRBV5-1
J gene: TRBJ1-2
D gene: TRBD1
CDR3 DNA: TGCGCCAGCAGCTGGGACGGACAGGGGGCAACCTATGGCTACACCTTC
CDR3 protein: CASSWDGQGATYGYTF

clone size: -
V gene: TRBV5-8
J gene: TRBJ1-5
D gene: -
CDR3 DNA: TGTGCCAGCAGCTTGGACTGGGGGGTCGGCAATCAGCCCCAGCATTTT
CDR3 protein: CASSLDWGVGNQPQHF

clone size: -
V gene: TRBV13
J gene: TRBJ2-1
D gene: -
CDR3 DNA: TGTGCCAGCAGCTTTGTCGACAGGCGCTCCTACAATGAGCAGTTCTTC
CDR3 protein: CASSFVDRRSYNEQFF

clone size: once
V gene: TRBV15
J gene: TRBJ2-5
D gene: -
CDR3 DNA: TGTGCCACCAGCAGAGATCTCTCGGGGTGGGAGACCCAGTACTTC
CDR3 protein: CATSRDLSGWETQYF

clone size: -
V gene: TRBV7-6
J gene: TRBJ2-1
D gene: -
CDR3 DNA: TGTGCCAGCAGCTTAGGGGGGGTCTCCTACAATGAGCAGTTCTTC
CDR3 protein: CASSLGGVSYNEQFF

clone size: -
V gene: TRBV7-9
J gene: TRBJ2-1
D gene: TRBD1
CDR3 DNA: TGTTCCAGTTATGAGGGGACAGGGTCGCGTGAGCAGTTCTTC
CDR3 protein: CSSYEGTGSREQFF

clone size: few
V gene: TRBV19
J gene: TRBJ2-6
D gene: -
CDR3 DNA: TGTGCCAGCCGCCCGGGTGGCTCTGGGGCCAACGTCCTGACTTTC
CDR3 protein: CASRPGGSGANVLTF

clone size: -
V gene: TRBV7-9
J gene: TRBJ1-1
D gene: -
CDR3 DNA: TGTGCCAGCAGCTTTGGGCAGGGTTGGACTGAAGCTTTCTTT
CDR3 protein: CASSFGQGWTEAFF

clone size: -
V gene: TRBV28
J gene: TRBJ1-2
D gene: -
CDR3 DNA: TGTGCCAGCAGACCACACCAAAACTATGGCTACACCTTC
CDR3 protein: CASRPHQNYGYTF

clone size: few
V gene: TRBV29-1
J gene: TRBJ2-7
D gene: TRBD1
CDR3 DNA: TGCAGCGTTGAAGAGGACAGGGCCTACGAGCAGTACTTC
CDR3 protein: CSVEEDRAYEQYF

clone size: -
V gene: TRBV4-1
J gene: TRBJ1-5
D gene: -
CDR3 DNA: TGCGCCAGCAGCCAAGACGCAGGGCTCAATCAGCCCCAGCATTTT
CDR3 protein: CASSQDAGLNQPQHF

clone size: once
V gene: TRBV19
J gene: TRBJ2-7
D gene: -
CDR3 DNA: TGTGCCAGTAGACGGGAACAGGGCCGAGGATGGGAGCAGTACTTC
CDR3 protein: CASRREQGRGWEQYF

clone size: -
V gene: TRBV29-1
J gene: TRBJ1-2
D gene: -
CDR3 DNA: TGCAGCGTTGGGTGGGAGTTCTTC
CDR3 protein: CSVGWEFF

clone size: once
V gene: TRBV11-2
J gene: TRBJ1-5
D gene: -
CDR3 DNA: TGTGCCAGCAGCTACGGGGATGGCAATCAGCCCCAGCATTTT
CDR3 protein: CASSYGDGNQPQHF

clone size: -
V gene: TRBV7-9
J gene: TRBJ2-7
D gene: -
CDR3 DNA: TGTGCCAGCAGCTTAATGGGGGGAAGTACCTACGAGCAGTACTTC
CDR3 protein: CASSLMGGSTYEQYF

clone size: -
V gene: TRBV5-6
J gene: TRBJ1-1
D gene: -
CDR3 DNA: TGTGCCAGCAGCTTGGCCTCTCTCAGAGGAGCTTTCTTT
CDR3 protein: CASSLASLRGAFF

clone size: -
V gene: TRBV30
J gene: TRBJ1-3
D gene: -
CDR3 DNA: TGTGCCTGGAGTGTAAAGGAAACAGGATTCCTTGGCTCTGGAAACACCATATATTTT
CDR3 protein: CAWSVKETGFLGSGNTIYF

clone size: -
V gene: TRBV2
J gene: TRBJ2-5
D gene: TRBD2
CDR3 DNA: TGTGCCAGCAAGTTTGGCGGGGGGGCGGTAGAGACCCAGTACTTC
CDR3 protein: CASKFGGGAVETQYF

clone size: -
V gene: TRBV28
J gene: TRBJ2-2
D gene: TRBD2
CDR3 DNA: TGTGCCAGCAGCCCCCCGGGACTAGTGAACACCGGGGAGCTGTTTTTT
CDR3 protein: CASSPPGLVNTGELFF

clone size: -
V gene: TRBV5-8
J gene: TRBJ2-7
D gene: -
CDR3 DNA: TGTGCCAGCAGTCAACAGGGAGGGTACGAGCAGTACTTC
CDR3 protein: CASSQQGGYEQYF

clone size: -
V gene: TRBV30
J gene: TRBJ1-2
D gene: -
CDR3 DNA: TGTGCCTGGAGTCACGGGGGGGGCTATGGCTACACCTTC
CDR3 protein: CAWSHGGGYGYTF

clone size: -
V gene: TRBV25-1
J gene: TRBJ2-1
D gene: -
CDR3 DNA: TGTGCCAGCAGGCCGGCCTACAATGAGCAGTTCTTC
CDR3 protein: CASRPAYNEQFF

clone size: -
V gene: TRBV6-4
J gene: TRBJ2-3
D gene: TRBD2
CDR3 DNA: TGTGCCAGCAGTGACTCGAGCGGGGGGGGCACAGATACGCAGTATTTT
CDR3 protein: CASSDSSGGGTDTQYF

clone size: once
V gene: TRBV29-1
J gene: TRBJ2-2
D gene: -
CDR3 DNA: TGCAGCGTGAGGAGGGGGCTGAACACCGGGGAGCTGTTTTTT
CDR3 protein: CSVRRGLNTGELFF

clone size: -
V gene: TRBV19
J gene: TRBJ2-3
D gene: TRBD2
CDR3 DNA: TGTGCCAGTAGTATACTAGCGGGGGGATCCACAGATACGCAGTATTTT
CDR3 protein: CASSILAGGSTDTQYF

clone size: once
V gene: TRBV9
J gene: TRBJ1-6
D gene: -
CDR3 DNA: TGTGCCAGCAGCCCGCGGTATAGCTCCTATAATTCACCCCTCCACTTT
CDR3 protein: CASSPRYSSYNSPLHF

clone size: -
V gene: TRBV28
J gene: TRBJ2-7
D gene: -
CDR3 DNA: TGTGCCAGCAGTTACAGGGTCTACGAGCAGTACTTC
CDR3 protein: CASSYRVYEQYF

clone size: -
V gene: TRBV5-6
J gene: TRBJ2-2
D gene: TRBD1
CDR3 DNA: TGTGCCAGCAGCGGACAGGGGGGCACCGGGGAGCTGTTTTTT
CDR3 protein: CASSGQGGTGELFF

clone size: once
V gene: TRBV4-1
J gene: TRBJ2-5
D gene: TRBD1
CDR3 DNA: TGCGCCAGCAGCCAAGAAGTGGGACAGCAAGAGACCCAGTACTTC
CDR3 protein: CASSQEVGQQETQYF

clone size: -
V gene: TRBV27
J gene: TRBJ2-1
D gene: -
CDR3 DNA: TGTGCCAGCAGGCTCTCCGGGACAATCTCCTACAATGAGCAGTTCTTC
CDR3 protein: CASRLSGTISYNEQFF

clone size: -
V gene: TRBV7-9
J gene: TRBJ1-5
D gene: -
CDR3 DNA: TGTGCCAGCAGCTTAGAGGGGGTAATCAATCAGCCCCAGCATTTT
CDR3 protein: CASSLEGVINQPQHF

clone size: -
V gene: TRBV28
J gene: TRBJ2-7
D gene: -
CDR3 DNA: -
CDR3 protein: CASTSAPRTYEQYF

clone size: -
V gene: TRBV6-5
J gene: TRBJ1-4
D gene: TRBD1
CDR3 DNA: TGTGCCAGCAGACAACAGGGGGCAACTAATGAAAAACTGTTTTTT
CDR3 protein: CASRQQGATNEKLFF

clone size: -
V gene: TRBV5-1
J gene: TRBJ2-3
D gene: -
CDR3 DNA: TGCGCCAGCAGCTTTACAGGAGGGGCCAGGCTGGGCGATACGCAGTATTTT
CDR3 protein: CASSFTGGARLGDTQYF

clone size: -
V gene: TRBV5-1
J gene: TRBJ2-2
D gene: TRBD1
CDR3 DNA: TGCGCCAGCAGTTACGGACAGGGGGCAGGCACCGGGGAGCTGTTTTTT
CDR3 protein: CASSYGQGAGTGELFF

clone size: -
V gene: TRBV6-1
J gene: TRBJ2-3
D gene: -
CDR3 DNA: TGTGCCAGCAGTGACGCCCGGGGCACAGATACGCAGTATTTT
CDR3 protein: CASSDARGTDTQYF

clone size: -
V gene: TRBV30
J gene: TRBJ1-5
D gene: TRBD1
CDR3 DNA: TGTGCCTGGAGTCGGCGCGGGACAGTAATCAATCAGCCCCAGCATTTT
CDR3 protein: CAWSRRGTVINQPQHF

clone size: few
V gene: TRBV5-4
J gene: TRBJ1-1
D gene: -
CDR3 DNA: TGTGCCAGCAGCCAGGTACAGGGCAGGAACACTGAAGCTTTCTTT
CDR3 protein: CASSQVQGRNTEAFF

clone size: -
V gene: TRBV5-1
J gene: TRBJ2-3
D gene: -
CDR3 DNA: TGCGCCAGCAGCATTAGGGTCGGGGACACAGATACGCAGTATTTT
CDR3 protein: CASSIRVGDTDTQYF

clone size: -
V gene: TRBV14
J gene: TRBJ1-2
D gene: TRBD1
CDR3 DNA: TGTGCCAGCAGCCAAACGGGGACAGCGACCCGTGGCTACACCTTC
CDR3 protein: CASSQTGTATRGYTF

clone size: once
V gene: TRBV30
J gene: TRBJ2-2
D gene: -
CDR3 DNA: TGTGCCTGGGCCTCCGGGACAAGCACCGGGGAGCTGTTTTTT
CDR3 protein: CAWASGTSTGELFF

clone size: -
V gene: TRBV30
J gene: TRBJ1-3
D gene: -
CDR3 DNA: TGTGCCTGGAGTCCGCTAACCTCAGGGATCTCTGGAAACACCATATATTTT
CDR3 protein: CAWSPLTSGISGNTIYF

clone size: few
V gene: TRBV5-4
J gene: TRBJ1-1
D gene: TRBD1
CDR3 DNA: TGTGCCAGCAGCTCACATACAGGGGGCGTAGAAGCTTTCTTT
CDR3 protein: CASSSHTGGVEAFF

clone size: -
V gene: TRBV11-2
J gene: TRBJ2-7
D gene: TRBD2
CDR3 DNA: TGTGCCAGCAGCCCAAGCGGGAACTACGAGCAGTACTTC
CDR3 protein: CASSPSGNYEQYF

clone size: -
V gene: TRBV28
J gene: TRBJ1-6
D gene: TRBD1
CDR3 DNA: TGTGCCAGCAGTTTTAGAACAGGGGGTTCACCCCTCCACTTT
CDR3 protein: CASSFRTGGSPLHF

clone size: -
V gene: TRBV4-1
J gene: TRBJ1-1
D gene: -
CDR3 DNA: TGCGCCAGCAGATTTACAGTAATTGCTGAAGCTTTCTTT
CDR3 protein: CASRFTVIAEAFF

clone size: once
V gene: TRBV18
J gene: TRBJ1-3
D gene: -
CDR3 DNA: TGTGCCAGCTCACTCCCCCCCACAGGCGGAAACACCATATATTTT
CDR3 protein: CASSLPPTGGNTIYF

clone size: -
V gene: TRBV7-9
J gene: TRBJ1-1
D gene: -
CDR3 DNA: TGTGCCAGCAGCCCCTTGGAGGGGGCTTTCTTT
CDR3 protein: CASSPLEGAFF

clone size: few
V gene: TRBV27
J gene: TRBJ1-1
D gene: -
CDR3 DNA: TGTGCCAGCCGGGGGTTAGGGGCAGGGTGGACGAACACTGAAGCTTTCTTT
CDR3 protein: CASRGLGAGWTNTEAFF

clone size: -
V gene: TRBV4-1
J gene: TRBJ1-4
D gene: -
CDR3 DNA: TGCGCCAGCAGCCAAGACCCGGGAGGGGTGACTAATGAAAAACTGTTTTTT
CDR3 protein: CASSQDPGGVTNEKLFF

clone size: -
V gene: TRBV28
J gene: TRBJ2-2
D gene: -
CDR3 DNA: TGTGCCAGCAGTTTAACTACTAGAGTGAACACCGGGGAGCTGTTTTTT
CDR3 protein: CASSLTTRVNTGELFF

clone size: -
V gene: TRBV29-1
J gene: TRBJ1-1
D gene: TRBD1
CDR3 DNA: TGCAGCGTTGCTAGACAGGGGTTGACTGAAGCTTTCTTT
CDR3 protein: CSVARQGLTEAFF

clone size: -
V gene: TRBV10-3
J gene: TRBJ1-5
D gene: TRBD1
CDR3 DNA: TGTGCCTCCTCATGGGGACAGGGGAGTCATCAGCCCCAGCATTTT
CDR3 protein: CASSWGQGSHQPQHF

clone size: -
V gene: TRBV5-4
J gene: TRBJ2-3
D gene: TRBD1
CDR3 DNA: TGTGCCAGCACCCTGGACAGGGGGCGCACAGATACGCAGTATTTT
CDR3 protein: CASTLDRGRTDTQYF